These 12 T cell receptor beta chains originate from one sample sequenced in a study of T cell responses to AZD1222 COVID-19 vaccine (dated by TCRdb to about 2021). The method was the immunoSEQ multiplex PCR assay. TCRdb carries this immuneACCESS record with in-frame sequences only. Its versions omit some clonotypes, under half of them owing to an unresolved V gene in the studies checked, with the rest unexplained. In this sample the table shows 90,000 to 120,000 clones, around nine tenths of which occur a single time. Of the sample, 22% is held by the ten largest clones. The time point label here, explained by the study, means: baseline before first vaccination. The material was peripheral blood, obtained on day 0 of AZD1222 vaccination. Receptor source: an adult in good health.

This clone has just a few counts. The V gene is TRBV19, the J gene TRBJ1-5; D is undetermined. This CDR3 contains 14 residues. Germline V gives CDR1 LNHDA, CDR2 SQIVND (reference sequence). V lost 10 bases, J lost 2 bases, and 15 bases lay in between. The CDR3 DNA is TGTGCCACTCGCCATGTGATTGGCAATCAGCCCCAGCATTTT. This codes for CATRHVIGNQPQHF.

This clone occurred once. The chain recombines TRBV7-2 with TRBJ1-1; D may be TRBD1 (5 bases). This CDR3 spans 12 amino acids. Germline CDR1 reads SGHTA; CDR2 reads FQGNSA. Trimming stripped 1 base from V and 7 bases from J, with 7 bases between. DNA for the CDR3: TGTGCCAGCAGCTTAGGGGGGTATGAAGCTTTCTTT. Protein sequence: CASSLGGYEAFF.

This chain connects TRBV6-2 or TRBV6-3 to TRBJ1-6; D gene ambiguous. The CDR3 spans 15 residues. V was trimmed by 4 bases and J by 3 bases, leaving 10 bases between them. The germline V gene has CDR1 MNHEY and CDR2 SVGEGT. The CDR3 is CASSSRMDYNSPLHF. The CDR3 coding sequence is TGTGCCAGCAGTTCACGAATGGACTATAATTCACCCCTCCACTTT.

This chain links TRBV27 with TRBJ2-1; TRBD2 agrees at 7 bases. The trim removed 5 bases at V and 6 bases at J, leaving 13 bases unmatched. Germline CDR1 MNHEY, CDR2 SMNVEV (reference sequence). This CDR3 is 16 amino acids long. Here the CDR3 reads CASSDRGGGFANEQFF. CDR3 nucleotides: TGTGCCAGCAGTGATAGGGGCGGGGGTTTCGCCAATGAGCAGTTCTTC.

CDR3 protein: CASESGTGVSGANVLTF. The CDR3 DNA reads as TGTGCCAGCGAATCCGGGACAGGGGTCTCAGGGGCCAACGTCCTGACTTTC. This chain connects TRBV19 to TRBJ2-6; 10 bases agree with TRBD1. The CDR3 totals 17 residues. V lost 9 bases, J lost 4 bases, and 12 bases stayed unmatched. The germline CDR1 and CDR2 sequences are LNHDA and SQIVND (reference sequence). The whole variable domain, remainder taken from reference TRBV19 and TRBJ2-6, is DGGITQSPKYLFRKEGQNVTLSCEQNLNHDAMYWYRQDPGQGLRLIYYSQIVNDFQKGDIAEGYSVSREKKESFPLTVTSAQKNPTAFYLCASESGTGVSGANVLTFGAGSRLTVL.

This clone occurred a few times. The rearrangement joins TRBV10-3 to TRBJ1-5, with 7 bases matching TRBD1. From germline, CDR1 is ENHRY and CDR2 SYGVKD. With V trimmed by 4 bases and J by 5 bases, 5 bases remained unmatched. This CDR3 has 14 residues. CDR3 DNA sequence: TGTGCCATCAGTGCCGGGACAGAGTATCAGCCCCAGCATTTT. It translates to CAISAGTEYQPQHF.

The chain has TRBV19 and TRBJ1-4; maybe TRBD1 (5 bases). V shed 6 bases and J shed 0 bases, with 11 bases lying between them. The CDR3 totals 15 residues. From germline, CDR1 is LNHDA and CDR2 SQIVND (reference sequence). The CDR3 DNA follows: TGTGCCAGTAGGAAGGGGTCCGCAACTAATGAAAAACTGTTTTTT. Its protein product is CASRKGSATNEKLFF.

The V gene is TRBV5-6, the J gene TRBJ2-5; perhaps D is TRBD1 or TRBD2 (7 bases each). There are 15 residues in the CDR3. The V end was cut by 1 base, the J end by 5 bases, with 15 bases between. The germline V gene has CDR1 SGHDT and CDR2 YYEEEE. CDR3 bases: TGTGCCAGCAGCTTGCAGGGGGGGTTAGTGGAGACCCAGTACTTC. This encodes CASSLQGGLVETQYF.

The V call is TRBV7-2, the J call TRBJ2-7; 12 bases agree with TRBD2. The CDR3 is made up of 18 amino acids. V shed 0 bases and J 3 bases; nucleotides not matched to a gene: 9. Germline V gene data show CDR1 as SGHTA and CDR2 as FQGNSA. CDR3 residues: CASSLAPLAGGAGYEQYF. The CDR3 coding sequence is TGTGCCAGCAGCTTAGCGCCTCTAGCGGGGGGGGCGGGCTACGAGCAGTACTTC.

This rearrangement joins TRBV23-1 to TRBJ1-2; D remains unclear. TRBV23-1 is known as an ORF, though its function is uncertain. There are 14 residues in the CDR3. Deletions cut 6 bases from V and 1 base from J, with 12 bases between. The CDR3 DNA follows: TGCGCCAGCAGCCAGAAGACGGATAACTATGGCTACACCTTC. It is translated as CASSQKTDNYGYTF.

This chain uses TRBV4-1 with TRBJ1-2; D gene unclear. Trimming took off 1 base at V and 4 bases at J, with 10 bases between the two ends. This CDR3 is built from 14 residues. CDR1 is MGHRA and CDR2 is YSYEKL in the germline V gene. In DNA, the CDR3 is TGCGCCAGCAGCCAAGTAGGGCTTGCCTATGGCTACACCTTC. This sequence encodes CASSQVGLAYGYTF.

The V and J genes are TRBV6-5 and TRBJ1-5, with 10 bases aligning to TRBD1. Germline V lookup: CDR1 MNHEY, CDR2 SVGAGI. The CDR3 has 15 amino acids. V trimming: 6 bases; J trimming: 2 bases; junction bases outside the gene matches: 4. The CDR3 DNA reads as TGTGCCAGCAGATCCGGGACAGGGGGCAATCAGCCCCAGCATTTT. Residues: CASRSGTGGNQPQHF.